Detailed here is one T cell receptor beta chain. The antigen is undetermined. The data were obtained in a study of post-analysis software for immune sequencing data. General study results and limits: Compared against controls, patients with multiple sclerosis displayed significantly lower normalized Chao1 diversity. About five TRBV segments were more frequent in patients than controls; TRBV5-6, TRBV5-1 and TRBV20-1 belonged to this group. Samples sharing a preparation batch grouped tightly together when assessed by F measure.

Unique molecular identifiers were carried by the TCR beta cDNA libraries. TCRdb called the PCR reads again in MiXCR, with one record for every CDR3 protein. The profile shows approximately 570,000 distinct CDR3 sequences, about 44% of them singletons. J lost 5 bases, V lost 5 bases, and 9 bases had no gene match. CDR3 size: 15 residues. This TCR derives from a girl aged 10-17 years with multiple sclerosis. The sequencing sample was made of blood. This rearrangement joins TRBV12-3 or TRBV12-4 to TRBJ2-7; 10 bases are a match to TRBD1. The DNA for the CDR3 is TGTGCCAGCAGTCCTAGGGGGACAGGGGAAGACGAGCAGTACTTC. This codes for CASSPRGTGEDEQYF.